This T cell receptor (beta chain) is drawn from a study of CD8 T cells in ankylosing spondylitis. The study, taken as a whole, reports: Disease-associated clones were CD8+ and fairly uncommon in peripheral blood. A TCR beta motif of 8 or 9 highly homologous variants appeared characteristic of ankylosing spondylitis blood.

V was clipped by 0 bases and J by 0 bases; unmatched bases: 5. Germline V CDR1 and CDR2: LGHNA, YSLEER. The CDR3 contains 18 residues. Via MiXCR, TCRdb re-called the 5' RACE reads, giving one row per CDR3 protein. The repertoire has about 220,000 distinct CDR3 sequences, about 7% of them found once; the top ten carry 14%. Worth noting for this clonotype: Antigen: not known.

The clonotype originates from a male donor with ankylosing spondylitis. The chain uses TRBV4-3 and TRBJ2-3, with 11 bases matching TRBD2. Source material: blood, either unsorted or a sorted T cell fraction (not recorded which). The CDR3 loop is CASSQDTTSGTSTDTQYF. As DNA, the CDR3 is TGCGCCAGCAGCCAAGATACGACTAGCGGGACTAGCACAGATACGCAGTATTTT.